The rows below give T cell receptor beta chains drawn from one sample of a study of response to subunit inactivated influenza vaccine. TCRdb fed the RT-PCR reads into MiXCR, producing one record per CDR3 protein. The table includes 650,000 to 800,000 distinct CDR3 sequences, about 15% detected once. The sequences come from PBMCs from blood, collected around 15 days before vaccination. Source of these receptors: a man aged 50 or older who received an inactivated influenza vaccine. Both conserved end residues are part of each CDR3. The order of the fields is D gene, clone size, J gene, V gene, CDR3 DNA, CDR3 protein. The D gene is left open where the match is weak. Expanded clones are given a class, and other clones once, few, many or no size at all.

>TRBD2|-|TRBJ2-3|TRBV15
TGTGCCACCCGTACTAGCGGGAGTGCAGATACGCAGTATTTT
CATRTSGSADTQYF
>-|few|TRBJ1-1|TRBV3-1
TGTGCCAGCAGCCACGCCATCGAGGCGTCGGAAGCTTTCTTT
CASSHAIEASEAFF
>TRBD1|-|TRBJ1-2|TRBV12-3/TRBV12-4
TGTGCCAGCAGCCCGTCCAGGGGGCTGGACTATGGCTACACCTTC
CASSPSRGLDYGYTF
>-|-|TRBJ1-2|TRBV12-3/TRBV12-4
TGTGCCAGCAGTTTATCGTATTTAAGTAGTCGAGGTAGCTACACCTTC
CASSLSYLSSRGSYTF
>TRBD1|-|TRBJ1-2|TRBV16
TGTGCCAGCAGCCAATTCAATCAGGGACAGGGTTTTGGCTACACCTTC
CASSQFNQGQGFGYTF
>TRBD2|-|TRBJ2-1|TRBV11-3
TGTGCCAGCAGCTTAAGGCTAGCGGGAGAAACGGGGGAGCAGTTCTTC
CASSLRLAGETGEQFF
>-|-|TRBJ2-7|TRBV20-1
TGCAGTGCCCCTGGGGAGCGCGCCATCTACGAGCAGTACTTC
CSAPGERAIYEQYF
>TRBD2|few|TRBJ2-1|TRBV15
TGTGCCACCAGCAAAGGGTTAGCGGGAGGGAGGAATGAGCAGTTCTTC
CATSKGLAGGRNEQFF
>-|many|TRBJ2-2|TRBV15
TGTGCCACCAGCAGAGAGACGGGACAGAACACCGGGGAGCTGTTTTTT
CATSRETGQNTGELFF
>-|-|TRBJ1-1|TRBV7-9
TGTGCCAACGGTGGGGCCATGAACACTGAAGCTTTCTTT
CANGGAMNTEAFF
>-|few|TRBJ2-2|TRBV12-3/TRBV12-4
TGTGCCAGCAGCTTTAGACCGAGCGGGGAGCTGTTTTTT
CASSFRPSGELFF
>-|-|TRBJ1-1|TRBV7-2
TGTGCCAGCAGCTTGCTGGGACCGTCTCTCACTGAAGCTTTCTTT
CASSLLGPSLTEAFF
>-|few|TRBJ2-3|TRBV11-2
TGTGCCAGCAGCTTACAGGGTACGAGCACAGATACGCAGTATTTT
CASSLQGTSTDTQYF
>-|few|TRBJ1-1|TRBV29-1
TGCAGCGTTAAGGGGGTTGGGGTTGACACTGAAGCTTTCTTT
CSVKGVGVDTEAFF
>-|-|TRBJ2-1|TRBV24-1
TGTGCCACCAGTGATCCCGGACTCCCGAAACGCAATGAGCAGTTCTTC
CATSDPGLPKRNEQFF
>TRBD2|-|TRBJ2-1|TRBV11-1
TGTGCCAGCAGCTCTCCCCTGTCGGGGGGGGGATCCCACAATGAGCAGTTCTTC
CASSSPLSGGGSHNEQFF
>TRBD1|-|TRBJ2-1|TRBV3-1
TGTGCCAGCAGCCGCCAGGGGACAGGGCGGTACAATGAGCAGTTCTTC
CASSRQGTGRYNEQFF
>TRBD1|-|TRBJ2-7|TRBV9
TGTGCCAGCAGCATGGGACAGGGTGGAGAGCAGTACTTC
CASSMGQGGEQYF
>-|many|TRBJ1-5|TRBV7-2
TGTGCCAGCAGCTTAGCCCCACGGAGCAATCAGCCCCAGCATTTT
CASSLAPRSNQPQHF
>TRBD1|few|TRBJ2-7|TRBV29-1
TGCAGCGTTACCAAAGACAGGGGCTACGAGCAGTACTTC
CSVTKDRGYEQYF
>TRBD1|-|TRBJ1-5|TRBV5-1
TGCGCCAGCAGCCCAGGGACAGACCATCAGCCCCAGCATTTT
CASSPGTDHQPQHF
>-|few|TRBJ1-5|TRBV6-2/TRBV6-3
TGTGCCAGCAGTATCCAGGGTATTGGTCAGCCCCAGCATTTT
CASSIQGIGQPQHF
>TRBD2|-|TRBJ2-5|TRBV7-2
TGTGCCAGCAGCACGGGGACTAGCGGGGGGGACCCAGAGACCCAGTACTTC
CASSTGTSGGDPETQYF
>-|-|TRBJ2-1|TRBV10-3
TGTGCCAGTGGCCCGCCAGGGTCTTCTGAGCAGTTCTTC
CASGPPGSSEQFF
>-|few|TRBJ2-3|TRBV5-8
TGTGCCAGCAGCTCCGGGTCCCAGGTCCCAGATACGCAGTATTTT
CASSSGSQVPDTQYF
>-|few|TRBJ1-1|TRBV9
TGTGCCAGCAGCGTACTACCCGGGAGGGGCGTGAACACTGAAGCTTTCTTT
CASSVLPGRGVNTEAFF
>TRBD1|-|TRBJ1-4|TRBV7-2
TGTGCCAGCAGCTTAGCTTCGGGGACAGCCGAAAAACTGTTTTTT
CASSLASGTAEKLFF
>-|-|TRBJ2-5|TRBV20-1
TGCAGTGCTAGAGATTGGCCCCAGGACCAAGAGACCCAGTACTTC
CSARDWPQDQETQYF
>-|few|TRBJ1-1|TRBV7-2
TGTGCCAGCAGCCCGCCCGGACGTATAGCTTTCTTT
CASSPPGRIAFF
>TRBD2|few|TRBJ2-1|TRBV6-5
TGTGCCAGCAGTTACCCCCTAGGTAGCGGGCAGCCCTCCTACAATGAGCAGTTCTTC
CASSYPLGSGQPSYNEQFF
>-|few|TRBJ2-1|TRBV29-1
TGCAGCGTTGATCCGGGACGGACAAATGAGCAGTTCTTC
CSVDPGRTNEQFF
>TRBD1|many|TRBJ2-7|TRBV7-2
TGTGCCAGCAGCTTAGAGGGGGCTGTAGGCTCCTACGAGCAGTACTTC
CASSLEGAVGSYEQYF
>TRBD1|-|TRBJ2-4|TRBV19
TGTGCCAGTAGTATGACAGGGGGCATTGACATTCAGTACTTC
CASSMTGGIDIQYF
>TRBD1|many|TRBJ2-7|TRBV29-1
TGCAGCGTAGAGGGACAGAACTACGAGCAGTACTTC
CSVEGQNYEQYF
>TRBD2|-|TRBJ2-5|TRBV6-2/TRBV6-3
TGTGCCAGCAGGCAGAACGTGTGGGTTGGTAGCGGGGACCAGGTAACAAAGACCCAGTACTTC
CASRQNVWVGSGDQVTKTQYF
>TRBD2|few|TRBJ2-4|TRBV20-1
TGCAGTGCTAGAGATTATGGACTAGCATGGACCAAAAACATTCAGTACTTC
CSARDYGLAWTKNIQYF
>-|many|TRBJ2-4|TRBV28
TGTGCCAGCAGTCCCACTACGCTAGCCAAAAACATTCAGTACTTC
CASSPTTLAKNIQYF
>TRBD1|many|TRBJ2-2|TRBV5-1
TGCGCCAGCAGCTTGCGACTATTTAGACAGGGTGGAAACACCGGGGAGCTGTTTTTT
CASSLRLFRQGGNTGELFF
>TRBD1|-|TRBJ1-2|TRBV28
TGTGCCAGCAGACTCGACAGGGTCTATGGCTACACCTTC
CASRLDRVYGYTF
>TRBD1|-|TRBJ1-4|TRBV5-1
TGCGCCAGCAGCTTGTCACAGGGGCATGAAAAACTGTTTTTT
CASSLSQGHEKLFF
>-|-|TRBJ1-3|TRBV20-1
TGCAGTGCTAGGTCTCGGGACACAAGCTCTGGAAACACCATATATTTT
CSARSRDTSSGNTIYF